These 18 T cell receptor beta chains came from one sample sequenced in a study of graft-versus-host responses after intestinal transplantation. Graft samples were processed, releasing intraepithelial and lamina propria lymphocytes. Assay used: immunoSEQ multiplex PCR; TCRdb lists only in-frame clones, some missing. This table has about 8,100 clones, 60% to 80% appearing once. This material consisted of ileum tissue, taken around 460 days after transplant. These receptors came from a human patient who received an intestinal transplant, so some T cells may come from the graft donor.

This chain uses TRBV30 with TRBJ2-2; no clear D gene. The CDR3 sequence is 12 residues long. V was clipped by 4 bases and J by 4 bases, with 7 bases between them. The germline V gene has CDR1 GTSNPN and CDR2 SVGIG (reference sequence). The CDR3 DNA sequence: TGTGCCTGGACGGTGATCACCGGGGAGCTGTTTTTT. Translated, it gives CAWTVITGELFF. Full variable domain (remainder filled in from reference TRBV30 and TRBJ2-2): SQTIHQWPATLVQPVGSPLSLECTVEGTSNPNLYWYRQAAGRGLQLLFYSVGIGQISSEVPQNLSASRPQDRQFILSSKKLLLSDSGFYLCAWTVITGELFFGEGSRLTVL.

On this clone itself: A read error may account for a junction end that differs from germline. The gene calls are TRBV6-7 and TRBJ1-4; a weak D match, TRBD1 (5 bases). TRBV6-7 is annotated as an ORF whose role is uncertain. CDR3 size: 17 residues. The chain's CDR3 is CASIYDKSTGGFEKLFF. CDR3 DNA: TGTGCCAGCATTTACGATAAGTCCACAGGCGGGTTCGAAAAACTGTTTTTT.

The CDR3 is CASSERLTGNEQFF. As DNA, the CDR3 is TGTGCCAGCAGTGAAAGACTAACCGGCAATGAGCAGTTCTTC. The V and J genes are TRBV2 and TRBJ2-1, with D perhaps TRBD2 (5 bases). Trimming pared 2 bases from V and 6 bases from J, leaving 11 bases between. This CDR3 contains 14 residues. Germline V CDR1 and CDR2: SNHLY, FYNNEI.

This chain joins TRBV7-3 and TRBJ2-1; D is ambiguous. The germline V gene has CDR1 SGHTA and CDR2 FQGTGA. This CDR3 is built from 12 residues. Deletions cut 2 bases from V and 4 bases from J, with 3 bases between. Here the CDR3 DNA reads TGTGCCAGCAGCTTATCGTACAATGAGCAGTTCTTC. Protein sequence: CASSLSYNEQFF.

A few counts support this clone. The rearrangement joins TRBV27 to TRBJ2-7, with D tentatively TRBD1 or TRBD2 (5 bases each). The CDR3 has 14 amino acids. V was clipped by 6 bases and J by 2 bases, with 14 bases between them. Germline V gives CDR1 MNHEY, CDR2 SMNVEV (reference sequence). This chain's CDR3 is CASRSGTLAYEQYF. The CDR3 bases are TGTGCCAGCAGATCCGGGACGCTTGCCTACGAGCAGTACTTC.

The rearrangement links TRBV6-1 to TRBJ2-1; 9 nucleotides match TRBD2. The V gene's germline CDR1 is MNHNS and CDR2 SASEGT. The V gene end was trimmed by 3 bases and the J gene end by 0 bases; junction bases not matched to a gene: 3. The CDR3 extends over 16 amino acids. Here the CDR3 reads CASSERAGGSYNEQFF. CDR3 nucleotides: TGTGCCAGCAGTGAGAGAGCGGGGGGCTCCTACAATGAGCAGTTCTTC.

The rearrangement joins TRBV7-9 to TRBJ1-2; D gene unclear. Germline lookup yields CDR1 SEHNR and CDR2 FQNEAQ (reference sequence). The CDR3 has 15 amino acids. V was cut by 4 bases and J by 6 bases, with 18 bases left in between. The CDR3 bases are TGTGCCAGCAGCTCGCCTCCCAGCAGGACTGATGGCTACACCTTC. Its translation: CASSSPPSRTDGYTF.

V usage is TRBV11-1 and J usage is TRBJ2-3; D might be TRBD1 or TRBD2, each matching 6 bases. Trimming removed 0 bases from V and 0 bases from J, with 10 bases in between. This CDR3 spans 16 amino acids. CDR1 is SGHAT and CDR2 is FQDESV in the germline V gene (reference sequence). Here the CDR3 DNA reads TGTGCCAGCAGCTTAGCGGGGGGCACAAGCACAGATACGCAGTATTTT. It encodes CASSLAGGTSTDTQYF.

V and J are TRBV28 and TRBJ1-2; TRBD1 matches 8 bases. Germline CDR1 and CDR2: MDHEN and SYDVKM. The CDR3 has 14 residues. J gave up 9 bases and V 3 bases, and 9 bases lay outside the gene matches. The CDR3 loop reads CASSLGGQGISYTF. For the CDR3, the DNA is TGTGCCAGCAGTTTGGGAGGACAGGGTATAAGCTACACCTTC.

Comment on this clone: Mismatch with germline at one junction end may stem from a read error. Here the CDR3 reads CASSLMGGGQETQYF. Here the CDR3 DNA reads TGTGCTAGCAGCTTGATGGGGGGGGGTCAAGAGACCCAGTACTTC. This chain connects TRBV7-7 to TRBJ2-5; TRBD2 aligns across 7 bases. Germline V gene sequence: CDR1 SSHAT, CDR2 FNYEAQ (reference sequence). This CDR3 has 15 residues.

The chain uses TRBV14 and TRBJ1-6; D not resolved. V was trimmed by 5 bases and J by 5 bases, leaving 10 bases between them. The germline gives CDR1 SGHDN, CDR2 FVKESK. CDR3 length equals 14 residues. The CDR3 region has the DNA TGTGCCAGCAGCTCCGGGCCAGATAATTCACCCCTCCACTTT. Its translation: CASSSGPDNSPLHF.

This clone showed up just a few times. The J gene is TRBJ2-7, the V gene TRBV5-4; TRBD2 is a possible D gene (6 bases). CDR1 and CDR2 from the germline V gene are SGHNT and YYREEE (reference sequence). Trimming stripped 1 base from V and 4 bases from J, with 12 bases between. This CDR3 is built from 14 residues. Written as DNA, the CDR3 is TGTGCCAGCAGCTTGTTTGGACGGGAGTACGAGCAGTACTTC. Protein: CASSLFGREYEQYF.

This clone was picked up a small number of times. The rearrangement links TRBV15 to TRBJ1-2; no clear D gene. V lost 5 bases, J lost 4 bases, and 14 bases lay in between. The germline CDR1 and CDR2 sequences are LNHNV and YYDKDF (reference sequence). This CDR3 spans 14 amino acids. The CDR3: CATSVRVSPYGYTF. The CDR3 nucleotides read TGTGCCACCAGCGTCCGGGTCTCACCCTATGGCTACACCTTC.

This clone has a handful of counts. The genes are TRBV25-1 and TRBJ1-6; D remains unclear. This CDR3 contains 13 residues. CDR1 MGHDK and CDR2 SYGVNS come from the germline V gene. V shed 5 bases and J shed 5 bases, with 7 bases lying between them. The CDR3 loop reads CASSLVDNSPLHF. CDR3 coding DNA: TGTGCCAGCAGTCTTGTCGATAATTCACCCCTCCACTTT.

The chain recombines TRBV13 with TRBJ1-1; 8 positions agree with TRBD1. Germline V gene sequence: CDR1 PRHDT, CDR2 FYEKMQ (reference sequence). The V gene end was trimmed by 5 bases and the J gene end by 4 bases; junction bases not matched to a gene: 9. CDR3 length: 15 residues. The CDR3 sequence is CASSPTPTGGTEAFF. CDR3 bases: TGTGCCAGCAGCCCCACCCCCACAGGGGGCACTGAAGCTTTCTTT.

The chain is built from TRBV5-3 and TRBJ1-1; D may be TRBD1 (6 bases). TRBV5-3 has ORF status, its function being uncertain. V lost 4 bases and J lost 4, with 14 bases in between. This CDR3 contains 14 residues. The CDR3 bases are TGTGCCAGAAGCCGTCAGACAGGTCGCACTGAAGCTTTCTTT. Translating gives CARSRQTGRTEAFF.

The gene calls are TRBV10-3 and TRBJ2-3; no reliable D call. CDR3 length: 14 amino acids. Trimming cost V 8 bases and J 0 bases, with 12 bases left between them. CDR1 ENHRY and CDR2 SYGVKD come from the germline V gene. CDR3: CAISASDSTDTQYF. CDR3 in DNA: TGTGCCATCTCGGCTTCCGATAGCACAGATACGCAGTATTTT.

This rearrangement joins TRBV6-5 to TRBJ2-5; 9 nucleotides agree with TRBD1. Germline CDR1 and CDR2: MNHEY and SVGAGI. V dropped 6 bases and J dropped 1; count of bases not matched to a gene: 0. The CDR3 is 13 amino acids. CDR3 in amino acids: CASRTGGQETQYF. CDR3 in DNA: TGTGCCAGCAGGACAGGGGGCCAAGAGACCCAGTACTTC.